This entry lists 29 T cell receptor beta chains sequenced from one sample in a study of CD8+ T cells in alopecia areata (dated by TCRdb to 2017 to 2018). According to the study, the label for this sample's time point signals: about 25 weeks on oral tofacitinib. The treatment or condition label on this specimen signifies: oral pan-JAK inhibitor, 5-10 mg twice daily. The method behind the library was the immunoSEQ multiplex PCR assay. For TCR sequencing, RNA was extracted from every sample and reverse transcribed into cDNA to serve as template. Here the immuneACCESS table is served through TCRdb, limited to in-frame sequences with V and J called. Missing clones are a known gap in these copies; in checked studies unresolved V genes cover under half, and the rest lacks a known reason. In this sample the table shows under 150,000 clones, roughly three fifths of which occur a single time. The ten largest account for 3% to 4% of the sample.

This specimen was CD4+ T cells sorted from blood, taken at week 24, from a patient treated with tofacitinib. Receptors originate from a human donor with alopecia areata.

The chain joins TRBV5-6 to TRBJ2-4; D is perhaps TRBD1 (5 bases). Germline V CDR1 and CDR2: SGHDT, YYEEEE. The V gene lost 0 bases and the J gene lost 5 bases, with 9 bases spanning the gap. The CDR3 sequence is 14 residues long. The CDR3 loop reads CASSLEQGQNIQYF. CDR3 coding DNA: TGTGCCAGCAGCTTGGAGCAGGGCCAAAACATTCAGTACTTC.

This chain joins TRBV30 and TRBJ1-1; D perhaps matches TRBD1 (6 bases). The V end was cut by 6 bases, the J end by 6 bases, with 11 bases between. The CDR3 consists of 11 residues. Looked up from germline, CDR1 is GTSNPN and CDR2 is SVGIG (reference sequence). The CDR3 DNA reads as TGTGCCTGCACAGGGTGGTCTGAAGCTTTCTTT. As protein: CACTGWSEAFF.

The chain links TRBV4-2 to TRBJ1-1; D not certain. The V gene's germline CDR1 is LGHNA and CDR2 YNFKEQ. V lost 5 bases and J 1 base, leaving 11 bases between the germline ends. CDR3 size: 14 residues. This chain's CDR3 is CASSLELPNTEAFF. Here the CDR3 DNA reads TGTGCCAGCAGCTTAGAGCTTCCGAACACTGAAGCTTTCTTT.

The genes are TRBV29-1 and TRBJ2-6; 9 bases line up with TRBD1. The CDR3 loop spans 17 amino acids. The V gene end was trimmed by 5 bases and the J gene end by 0 bases; junction bases not matched to a gene: 8. Looked up from germline, CDR1 is SQVTM and CDR2 is ANQGSEA. This CDR3 reads CSVFFGTGYSGANVLTF. DNA for the CDR3: TGCAGCGTTTTCTTTGGGACAGGGTACTCTGGGGCCAACGTCCTGACTTTC.

This chain joins TRBV19 and TRBJ2-5, with 8 positions matching TRBD2. The CDR3 contains 13 residues. Losses at the gene ends were 8 bases for V and 4 bases for J; bases not matched to a gene: 6. The germline V gene has CDR1 LNHDA and CDR2 SQIVND (reference sequence). The CDR3 DNA reads as TGTGCCAGTCGGGGGGGGAATGGAGAGACCCAGTACTTC. Amino acids: CASRGGNGETQYF.

J is TRBJ2-3 and V is TRBV2; TRBD1 aligns across 8 bases. Germline V gene data show CDR1 as SNHLY and CDR2 as FYNNEI. The length of the CDR3 is 15 residues. V shed 8 bases and J 3 bases; nucleotides not matched to a gene: 10. The CDR3 DNA reads TGTGCCAGCGGATCGGACAGGGCTTGGACAGATACGCAGTATTTT. It codes for CASGSDRAWTDTQYF.

The table lists this clone with a few counts. The J gene is TRBJ1-3, the V gene TRBV30; D is possibly TRBD1 (5 bases). CDR3 length: 15 amino acids. Trimming pared 5 bases from V and 2 bases from J, leaving 16 bases between. Germline-derived CDR1 and CDR2 are GTSNPN and SVGIG (reference sequence). DNA for the CDR3: TGTGCCTGGGCTACCGGGACGGTCACTGGAAACACCATATATTTT. Translation gives CAWATGTVTGNTIYF.

This clone was detected a few times. The V gene is TRBV5-1, the J gene TRBJ2-3; 7 nucleotides align to TRBD1. Trimming removed 4 bases from V and 4 bases from J; junction bases left unmatched: 6. Germline CDR1 SGHRS, CDR2 YFSETQ. The CDR3 length is 14 residues. In nucleotides, the CDR3 is TGCGCCAGCAGCCTCCGACAGGGCCCAGATACGCAGTATTTT. Encoded protein: CASSLRQGPDTQYF.

This clone was seen more than once but under ten times. The V and J genes are TRBV30 and TRBJ1-2, with 7 positions matching TRBD1. With 3 bases clipped from V and 4 bases from J, the junction kept 11 bases outside the gene matches. The CDR3 has 15 amino acids. The germline V gene has CDR1 GTSNPN and CDR2 SVGIG (reference sequence). CDR3 amino acids: CAWSRKGASFYGYTF. The CDR3 DNA reads TGTGCCTGGAGCAGGAAGGGGGCCTCTTTCTATGGCTACACCTTC.

CDR3 in amino acids: CSVEIVRNTEAFF. DNA for the CDR3: TGCAGCGTTGAAATTGTCAGAAACACTGAAGCTTTCTTT. The chain employs TRBV29-1 and TRBJ1-1; D gene ambiguous. V lost 2 bases to trimming and J lost 2 bases, with 9 bases between them. The CDR3 is 13 amino acids. Germline V CDR1 and CDR2: SQVTM, ANQGSEA.

The chain combines TRBV15 with TRBJ2-7; 7 nucleotides agree with TRBD2. The CDR3 totals 15 residues. Looked up from germline, CDR1 is LNHNV and CDR2 is YYDKDF (reference sequence). Germline trimming cut 6 bases from V and 0 bases from J; bases unmatched to any gene: 8. The CDR3 sequence is CATRSSGASSYEQYF. Written as DNA, the CDR3 is TGTGCCACCAGATCGAGCGGGGCGAGCTCCTACGAGCAGTACTTC. Supplemented by reference TRBV15 and TRBJ2-7, the full variable domain reads DAMVIQNPRYQVTQFGKPVTLSCSQTLNHNVMYWYQQKSSQAPKLLFHYYDKDFNNEADTPDNFQSRRPNTSFCFLDIRSPGLGDTAMYLCATRSSGASSYEQYFGPGTRLTVT.

This clone has just a few counts. This chain joins TRBV7-2 and TRBJ2-2; D is ambiguous. V dropped 5 bases and J dropped 3 bases, with 7 bases sitting between them. The CDR3 covers 13 residues. Germline lookup yields CDR1 SGHTA and CDR2 FQGNSA. For the CDR3, the DNA is TGTGCCAGCAGCCGTGGGGACACCGGGGAGCTGTTTTTT. This gives the protein CASSRGDTGELFF.

This sequence joins TRBV7-2 and TRBJ2-3, with 8 bases that match TRBD1. V shed 5 bases and J 6 bases; nucleotides not matched to a gene: 10. This CDR3 has 15 residues. CDR1 SGHTA and CDR2 FQGNSA come from the germline V gene. Here the CDR3 DNA reads TGTGCCAGCAGCGGTAGGACAGGGACCGGGGATACGCAGTATTTT. This translates into CASSGRTGTGDTQYF.

The chain joins TRBV5-1 to TRBJ2-3, with TRBD1 matching 9 bases. Trimming cost V 4 bases and J 1 base; bases outside gene matches: 13. Germline values: CDR1 SGHRS, CDR2 YFSETQ. The CDR3 is 18 residues long. CDR3 sequence (DNA): TGCGCCAGCAGCGCGGGACAGGGTCCCTCGTTGCGCACAGATACGCAGTATTTT. Its translation: CASSAGQGPSLRTDTQYF.

This clone was seen more than once but under ten times. The chain uses TRBV4-3 and TRBJ1-6; 8 bases are shared with TRBD1. The CDR3 contains 14 residues. Germline V gene sequence: CDR1 LGHNA, CDR2 YSLEER. V was clipped by 2 bases and J by 12 bases; unmatched bases: 6. CDR3 DNA: TGCGCCAGCAGCCAACGGGACAGGAGCGGACCCCTCCACTTT. Its translation is CASSQRDRSGPLHF.

This chain connects TRBV4-2 to TRBJ1-2, with a tentative D call TRBD1 (5 bases). V lost 7 bases and J lost 3, with 18 bases in between. This CDR3 region has 15 residues. Germline values: CDR1 LGHNA, CDR2 YNFKEQ. The DNA of the CDR3 is TGTGCCAGCACCCCAAACGGGGGTGGCGACTATGGCTACACCTTC. Its protein product is CASTPNGGGDYGYTF.

DNA of the CDR3: TGCGCCAGCAGCTTGTCCGGGACAGGGATCGGCACAGATACGCAGTATTTT. Protein: CASSLSGTGIGTDTQYF. V usage is TRBV5-1 and J usage is TRBJ2-3; TRBD1 aligns across 9 bases. The CDR3 length is 17 residues. The V segment lost 1 base and the J segment 1 base; nucleotides outside the gene matches: 7. Germline V lookup: CDR1 SGHRS, CDR2 YFSETQ.

This sequence joins TRBV15 and TRBJ2-7; possibly TRBD2 for D (5 bases). The germline gives CDR1 LNHNV, CDR2 YYDKDF (reference sequence). The CDR3 has 13 amino acids. V was pared by 8 bases and J by 1 base, with 12 bases between. The CDR3 spells CATVGLGSYEQYF. The CDR3 region has the DNA TGTGCCACCGTAGGACTGGGGTCCTACGAGCAGTACTTC.

The chain carries TRBV10-3 and TRBJ2-1; 12 bases map to TRBD2. This CDR3 contains 15 residues. V lost 3 bases to trimming and J lost 7 bases; unmatched junction nucleotides: 4. Germline CDR1 and CDR2: ENHRY and SYGVKD. The CDR3 sequence: CAISDRTSGNNEQFF. The CDR3 bases are TGTGCCATCAGTGACAGGACTAGCGGGAATAATGAGCAGTTCTTC.

This chain uses TRBV5-6 with TRBJ2-1; 11 bases match TRBD2. The J segment lost 3 bases and the V segment lost 0 bases, leaving 5 bases of the junction unmatched. The CDR3 spans 17 residues. The germline CDR1 and CDR2 sequences are SGHDT and YYEEEE. CDR3 nucleotides: TGTGCCAGCAGCTTGGAGACTAGCGGGGCCAACTACAATGAGCAGTTCTTC. As protein: CASSLETSGANYNEQFF.

The rearrangement links TRBV7-2 to TRBJ1-2, with 7 bases aligning to TRBD1. The V and J ends lost 4 bases and 2 bases, in that order; junction bases with no gene match: 10. CDR1 and CDR2 (germline): SGHTA, FQGNSA. This CDR3 has 16 residues. The CDR3 bases are TGTGCCAGCAGCTCACCCTCCCGGACAGGAAACTATGGCTACACCTTC. Protein sequence: CASSSPSRTGNYGYTF.

This clone was observed a few times. The rearrangement links TRBV18 to TRBJ2-2; TRBD1 agrees at 7 bases. Trimming cost V 3 bases and J 7 bases; bases outside gene matches: 14. CDR1 is KGHSH and CDR2 is LQKENI in the germline V gene. This CDR3 region has 17 residues. DNA for the CDR3: TGTGCCAGCTCACCGAGAAGCGGACAGGCCCAGAGCGGGGAGCTGTTTTTT. Its translation: CASSPRSGQAQSGELFF.

The J gene is TRBJ2-5, the V gene TRBV5-6; D is unclear. The V gene lost 0 bases and the J gene lost 2 bases, with 11 bases spanning the gap. The CDR3 loop spans 15 amino acids. Germline V CDR1 and CDR2: SGHDT, YYEEEE. The DNA of the CDR3 is TGTGCCAGCAGCTTGGGGCTTAGTAGGCAAGAGACCCAGTACTTC. Its protein is CASSLGLSRQETQYF.

This chain uses TRBV7-9 with TRBJ2-5; no clear D. Germline assignment: CDR1 SEHNR and CDR2 FQNEAQ (reference sequence). CDR3 size: 17 residues. Trimming took 0 bases from V and 5 from J, leaving 19 bases between them. In nucleotides, the CDR3 is TGTGCCAGCAGCTTAGCCCCGGCCTGGGGTTTGTCGGAGACCCAGTACTTC. Its translation is CASSLAPAWGLSETQYF. Variable domain in full (rest from reference TRBV7-9 and TRBJ2-5): DTGVSQNPRHKITKRGQNVTFRCDPISEHNRLYWYRQTLGQGPEFLTYFQNEAQLEKSRLLSDRFSAERPKGSFSTLEIQRTEQGDSAMYLCASSLAPAWGLSETQYFGPGTRLLVL.

This clone has only a few counts. The chain employs TRBV7-2 and TRBJ2-5; D is possibly TRBD2 (12 bases). Trimming took off 5 bases at V and 5 bases at J, with 21 bases between the two ends. This CDR3 region has 16 residues. Germline-derived CDR1 and CDR2 are SGHTA and FQGNSA. This chain's CDR3 is CASSRTSGTGGETQYF. For the CDR3, the DNA is TGTGCCAGCAGCAGGACTAGCGGGACAGGGGGGGAGACCCAGTACTTC. The complete variable domain, with remaining parts taken from reference TRBV7-2 and TRBJ2-5, reads GAGVSQSPSNKVTEKGKDVELRCDPISGHTALYWYRQSLGQGLEFLIYFQGNSAPDKSGLPSDRFSAERTGGSVSTLTIQRTQQEDSAVYLCASSRTSGTGGETQYFGPGTRLLVL.

The V gene is TRBV29-1, the J gene TRBJ1-2, with a weak D call TRBD1 (5 bases). CDR1 and CDR2 (germline): SQVTM, ANQGSEA. CDR3 length: 15 residues. Trimming shortened V by 6 bases and J by 3 bases, and 20 bases separated the two germline ends. The CDR3 nucleotides read TGCAGCGTCCTAAACTTCAGTCCAGGGTACTATGGCTACACCTTC. This gives the protein CSVLNFSPGYYGYTF.

V gene TRBV25-1 combines with J gene TRBJ1-2, with D hard to call. The germline V gene has CDR1 MGHDK and CDR2 SYGVNS. V was cut by 5 bases and J by 7 bases, with 11 bases left in between. The CDR3 sequence is 12 residues long. The CDR3 loop is CASSQVAGGYTF. CDR3 DNA: TGTGCCAGCAGTCAGGTGGCGGGTGGCTACACCTTC.

The chain links TRBV4-1 to TRBJ1-5; TRBD1 is a possible D gene (5 bases). Looked up from germline, CDR1 is MGHRA and CDR2 is YSYEKL. Trimming removed 2 bases at V and 12 bases at J, with 23 bases between. This CDR3 is 16 amino acids long. The CDR3 DNA reads TGCGCCAGCAGCCAAAACTCCCTAGGGGCCCTAGGGGTCCAGCATTTT. Translation: CASSQNSLGALGVQHF.

This clone has just a few counts. The V call is TRBV4-1, the J call TRBJ1-1; 10 bases match TRBD1. With 3 bases clipped from V and 0 bases from J, the junction kept 1 base outside the gene matches. The CDR3 runs 15 residues. From germline, CDR1 is MGHRA and CDR2 YSYEKL. CDR3 DNA: TGCGCCAGCAGCCAGACAGGGGGCATGAACACTGAAGCTTTCTTT. Amino acid sequence: CASSQTGGMNTEAFF.